The 30 T cell receptor beta chains listed next were all sequenced from one sample in a study of blood T cell repertoires in COVID-19. Libraries were prepared by immunoSEQ multiplex PCR; TCRdb keeps only in-frame clonotypes and omits some of them. Of about 260,000 clones in the sample, over 75% are singletons; the top ten hold 2% to 3%. Sequencing was carried out using PBMCs or T cells enriched from blood (not recorded which). These receptors came from a woman aged 18-29 years who had recovered from COVID-19.

J is TRBJ2-7 and V is TRBV5-5; no definite D call. V was shortened by 2 bases and J by 2 bases, with 11 bases between the two germline ends. The CDR3 consists of 14 residues. Germline assignment: CDR1 SGHKS and CDR2 YYEKEE (reference sequence). CDR3 in DNA: TGTGCCAGCAGCTTTGGTGGCCACGCCTACGAGCAGTACTTC. Translation gives CASSFGGHAYEQYF.

The V gene is TRBV5-1, the J gene TRBJ2-1, with 10 bases fitting TRBD1. Per germline, CDR1 SGHRS and CDR2 YFSETQ. CDR3 size: 14 residues. Trimming cost V 10 bases and J 5 bases; bases outside gene matches: 9. CDR3 protein: CASPGQGTDNEQFF. In DNA, the CDR3 is TGCGCCTCCCCGGGACAGGGGACAGACAATGAGCAGTTCTTC.

The gene calls are TRBV6-5 and TRBJ2-3; 9 positions match TRBD2. Per germline, CDR1 MNHEY and CDR2 SVGAGI. The V and J ends lost 0 bases and 10 bases, in that order; junction bases with no gene match: 11. The CDR3 runs to 16 residues. In nucleotides, the CDR3 is TGTGCCAGCAGTTACTCAGTTAGCGGGGGCCCCATGTCGCAGTATTTT. It encodes CASSYSVSGGPMSQYF.

The rearrangement uses TRBV28 and TRBJ2-3; 7 bases map to TRBD2. Trimming cost V 3 bases and J 2 bases; bases outside gene matches: 5. The CDR3 extends over 15 amino acids. Germline CDR1 and CDR2: MDHEN and SYDVKM. CDR3 region: CASSFGTSDTDTQYF. The DNA of the CDR3 is TGTGCCAGCAGTTTCGGAACTAGCGACACAGATACGCAGTATTTT.

The chain joins TRBV4-1 to TRBJ1-1; D is perhaps TRBD1 (5 bases). The CDR3 spans 13 residues. Germline V gives CDR1 MGHRA, CDR2 YSYEKL. Trimming shortened V by 5 bases and J by 0 bases, and 7 bases separated the two germline ends. CDR3 region: CASSKGMNTEAFF. The CDR3 region has the DNA TGCGCCAGCAGCAAGGGGATGAACACTGAAGCTTTCTTT.

Only one count was recorded for this clone. This chain uses TRBV5-6 with TRBJ2-7; maybe TRBD1 (6 bases). This CDR3 is 19 amino acids long. Deletions cut 2 bases from V and 2 bases from J, with 26 bases between. The germline gives CDR1 SGHDT, CDR2 YYEEEE. CDR3 loop: CASSFLLGDPGTFAYEQYF. The CDR3, as DNA: TGTGCCAGCAGCTTTTTATTGGGGGACCCCGGGACATTCGCCTACGAGCAGTACTTC.

The chain joins TRBV25-1 to TRBJ1-5, with D uncertain. This CDR3 is built from 15 residues. The V end was cut by 2 bases, the J end by 0 bases, with 8 bases between. CDR1 MGHDK and CDR2 SYGVNS come from the germline V gene. The CDR3, as DNA: TGTGCCAGCAGTGAAGGGCCTTATAGCAATCAGCCCCAGCATTTT. Encoded protein: CASSEGPYSNQPQHF.

The chain uses TRBV6-5 and TRBJ2-2; 7 bases align to TRBD1. This CDR3 spans 15 amino acids. Germline trimming cut 5 bases from V and 3 bases from J; bases unmatched to any gene: 6. Germline CDR1 and CDR2: MNHEY and SVGAGI. CDR3 sequence: CASSTTGTDTGELFF. The CDR3 DNA sequence: TGTGCCAGCAGTACGACCGGGACAGACACCGGGGAGCTGTTTTTT.

The chain is built from TRBV3-1 (or the pseudogene TRBV3-2) and TRBJ1-4, with no clear D. The CDR3 covers 17 residues. Trimming took 1 base from V and 0 from J, leaving 12 bases between them. Germline CDR1 reads LGHDT; CDR2 reads YNNKEL (reference sequence). Written as DNA, the CDR3 is TGTGCCAGCAGCCAAGGACTCCATGATGCAACTAATGAAAAACTGTTTTTT. It codes for CASSQGLHDATNEKLFF.

The V and J genes are TRBV7-9 and TRBJ1-2; D is unclear. In germline, CDR1 is SEHNR, CDR2 FQNEAQ (reference sequence). Trimming stripped 4 bases from V and 7 bases from J, with 13 bases between. This CDR3 is 13 amino acids long. CDR3 sequence: CASSSDLEGGYTF. The CDR3 DNA reads TGTGCCAGCAGCTCGGACCTTGAGGGTGGCTACACCTTC. Variable domain in full (rest from reference TRBV7-9 and TRBJ1-2): DTGVSQNPRHKITKRGQNVTFRCDPISEHNRLYWYRQTLGQGPEFLTYFQNEAQLEKSRLLSDRFSAERPKGSFSTLEIQRTEQGDSAMYLCASSSDLEGGYTFGSGTRLTVV.

In this sample, this clone turned up a few times. The V call is TRBV6-5, the J call TRBJ1-2; the match to TRBD1 covers 7 bases. The V gene's germline CDR1 is MNHEY and CDR2 SVGAGI. V trimming: 6 bases; J trimming: 0 bases; junction bases outside the gene matches: 7. The CDR3 is made up of 15 amino acids. CDR3 residues: CASRLGTDTNYGYTF. In nucleotides, the CDR3 is TGTGCCAGCAGACTCGGGACAGACACTAACTATGGCTACACCTTC.

J is TRBJ1-2 and V is TRBV18; 8 positions agree with TRBD1. Looked up from germline, CDR1 is KGHSH and CDR2 is LQKENI. The junction had 7 bases not matched to a gene; V was cut back by 1 base and J by 3 bases. The CDR3 is made up of 16 amino acids. CDR3 protein: CASSPQRLTGDYGYTF. In DNA, the CDR3 is TGTGCCAGCTCACCACAGCGCTTGACAGGGGACTATGGCTACACCTTC.

The chain has TRBV27 and TRBJ1-6; weak D call: TRBD1 (5 bases). CDR1 is MNHEY and CDR2 is SMNVEV in the germline V gene (reference sequence). The CDR3 runs to 14 residues. Trimming pared 3 bases from V and 13 bases from J, leaving 16 bases between. The CDR3 loop is CASSFMVRALPLHF. The CDR3 region has the DNA TGTGCCAGCAGTTTTATGGTCAGGGCCCTTCCCCTCCACTTT.

This chain uses TRBV3-1 (or the pseudogene TRBV3-2) with TRBJ2-5, with 8 bases matching TRBD2. Germline CDR1 and CDR2: LGHDT and YNNKEL (reference sequence). The trim removed 2 bases at V and 4 bases at J, leaving 9 bases unmatched. The CDR3 contains 16 residues. CDR3 coding DNA: TGTGCCAGCAGCCAACGTTCCGGGGGGGCCGGAGAGACCCAGTACTTC. The encoded protein is CASSQRSGGAGETQYF.

Comments on this clone: The sample carries other DNA sequences with the same CDR3. The rearrangement joins TRBV11-3 to TRBJ2-5; a possible D gene is TRBD1 (7 bases). In germline, CDR1 is SGHNT, CDR2 YENEEA. This CDR3 comprises 15 residues. Trimming took 1 base from V and 0 from J, leaving 9 bases between them. This CDR3 is CASSLGGTDQETQYF. The CDR3 region has the DNA TGTGCCAGCAGCTTAGGCGGGACAGACCAAGAGACCCAGTACTTC. Filled out from reference TRBV11-3 and TRBJ2-5, the complete variable domain reads EAGVVQSPRYKIIEKKQPVAFWCNPISGHNTLYWYLQNLGQGPELLIRYENEEAVDDSQLPKDRFSAERLKGVDSTLKIQPAELGDSAVYLCASSLGGTDQETQYFGPGTRLLVL.

V and J are TRBV4-1 and TRBJ1-5; D possibly corresponds to TRBD1 (6 bases). The V gene's germline CDR1 is MGHRA and CDR2 YSYEKL. This CDR3 spans 15 amino acids. V lost 1 base, J lost 0 bases, and 7 bases lay in between. CDR3 sequence: CASSQGTDSNQPQHF. CDR3 sequence (DNA): TGCGCCAGCAGCCAAGGGACAGATAGCAATCAGCCCCAGCATTTT.

The rearrangement links TRBV11-3 to TRBJ1-1, with D perhaps TRBD1 (5 bases). The CDR3 runs 13 residues. With 5 bases removed from V and 4 bases from J, the gap between germline ends came to 11 bases. Germline V CDR1 and CDR2: SGHNT, YENEEA. The CDR3 DNA reads as TGTGCCAGCAGCCGACAGTTGGGCACTGAAGCTTTCTTT. It translates to CASSRQLGTEAFF.

Concerning this clone: The sample contains more than one DNA sequence encoding this CDR3. The chain employs TRBV4-1 and TRBJ2-7, with 7 positions matching TRBD1. The V gene end was trimmed by 4 bases and the J gene end by 3 bases; junction bases not matched to a gene: 3. CDR3 size: 13 residues. CDR1 MGHRA and CDR2 YSYEKL come from the germline V gene. DNA for the CDR3: TGCGCCAGCAGCCTGGGACAGAACTACGAGCAGTACTTC. Its translation: CASSLGQNYEQYF.

The rearrangement links TRBV3-1 (or the pseudogene TRBV3-2) to TRBJ2-7; 9 bases agree with TRBD2. The CDR3 length is 15 residues. CDR1 is LGHDT, CDR2 YNNKEL, per germline (reference sequence). V dropped 1 base and J dropped 3; count of bases not matched to a gene: 4. CDR3 sequence: CASSQGISGGYEQYF. CDR3 nucleotide sequence: TGTGCCAGCAGCCAAGGGATTAGCGGGGGCTACGAGCAGTACTTC.

A word on this clone: Within the sample, other DNA sequences also encode this same CDR3. The chain joins TRBV11-3 to TRBJ1-1; 8 bases are a match to TRBD1. The J segment lost 3 bases and the V segment lost 6 bases, leaving 3 bases of the junction unmatched. There are 13 residues in the CDR3. Germline V gene sequence: CDR1 SGHNT, CDR2 YENEEA. The CDR3 DNA is TGTGCCAGCAGTTTACAGGGGGACACTGAAGCTTTCTTT. Translated, it gives CASSLQGDTEAFF.

This rearrangement joins TRBV3-1 (or the pseudogene TRBV3-2) to TRBJ2-7, with 8 bases identical to TRBD1. The V segment lost 1 base and the J segment 2 bases; nucleotides outside the gene matches: 4. Germline CDR1 is LGHDT and CDR2 is YNNKEL (reference sequence). The CDR3 has 15 residues. The CDR3 loop is CASSQGQGIPYEQYF. CDR3 DNA sequence: TGTGCCAGCAGCCAAGGACAGGGGATACCCTACGAGCAGTACTTC.

The chain joins TRBV18 to TRBJ2-4, with 8 bases matching TRBD2. Germline assignment: CDR1 KGHSH and CDR2 LQKENI. The length of the CDR3 is 18 residues. J gave up 0 bases and V 3 bases, and 10 bases lay outside the gene matches. CDR3 in DNA: TGTGCCAGCTCACCCGCACCGGCGGGGGGCTTAGCCAAAAACATTCAGTACTTC. Translated, it gives CASSPAPAGGLAKNIQYF.

This clone has just a few counts. The chain couples TRBV5-1 to TRBJ2-5; 8 nucleotides align to TRBD2. V trimming: 4 bases; J trimming: 1 base; junction bases outside the gene matches: 6. The germline V gene encodes CDR1 SGHRS and CDR2 YFSETQ. The CDR3 loop spans 15 amino acids. DNA for the CDR3: TGCGCCAGCAGCCCGGGACTAGTTGGCCAAGAGACCCAGTACTTC. Its protein product is CASSPGLVGQETQYF. The entire variable domain, with the rest obtained from reference TRBV5-1 and TRBJ2-5, is as follows: KAGVTQTPRYLIKTRGQQVTLSCSPISGHRSVSWYQQTPGQGLQFLFEYFSETQRNKGNFPGRFSGRQFSNSRSEMNVSTLELGDSALYLCASSPGLVGQETQYFGPGTRLLVL.

The sample holds one count of this clone. The gene calls are TRBV5-1 and TRBJ2-7; D might be TRBD1 (6 bases). Per germline, CDR1 SGHRS and CDR2 YFSETQ. The CDR3 spans 15 residues. The V end lost 0 bases, the J end lost 1 base, and 11 bases lay between the germline ends. CDR3 bases: TGCGCCAGCAGCTTGGCGGGCAGGGGATCCTACGAGCAGTACTTC. It yields the protein CASSLAGRGSYEQYF.

The chain couples TRBV2 to TRBJ2-7; D may be TRBD1 (6 bases). Per the germline V gene, CDR1 is SNHLY and CDR2 is FYNNEI. There are 14 residues in the CDR3. The ends were cut back, 3 bases at V and 0 bases at J, with 9 bases in the middle. CDR3 protein: CASSDQGSSYEQYF. Written as DNA, the CDR3 is TGTGCCAGCAGTGATCAGGGGAGCTCCTACGAGCAGTACTTC.

This chain links TRBV9 with TRBJ2-6; 7 bases line up with TRBD1. The CDR3 sequence is 17 residues long. Germline lookup yields CDR1 SGDLS and CDR2 YYNGEE. V lost 4 bases to trimming and J lost 0 bases; unmatched junction nucleotides: 7. CDR3 nucleotides: TGTGCCAGCAGCCCTTCACACAGGGGCTCTGGGGCCAACGTCCTGACTTTC. Protein sequence: CASSPSHRGSGANVLTF.

As regards this clone: Germline and junction disagree at one end, which may indicate a read error. J is TRBJ1-4 and V is TRBV12-3 or TRBV12-4, with TRBD1 as a possible D gene (5 bases). The CDR3 runs to 13 residues. The CDR3 DNA sequence: TGTGCCAGCAGTTTAGGACAAGGGGAAAGACTGTTTTTT. Translation gives CASSLGQGERLFF.

The chain recombines TRBV5-1 with TRBJ2-7, with 10 positions matching TRBD2. Losses at the gene ends were 1 base for V and 6 bases for J; bases not matched to a gene: 4. Per the germline V gene, CDR1 is SGHRS and CDR2 is YFSETQ. CDR3 length: 14 amino acids. CDR3 amino acids: CASSLNSGGIEQYF. CDR3 nucleotide sequence: TGCGCCAGCAGCTTGAATAGCGGGGGGATCGAGCAGTACTTC.

The table lists this clone with a few counts. This chain uses TRBV7-9 with TRBJ1-2; no firm D call. CDR1 SEHNR and CDR2 FQNEAQ come from the germline V gene (reference sequence). V lost 1 base and J 4 bases, leaving 13 bases between the germline ends. The CDR3 has 15 residues. The CDR3 loop is CASSLGLEVIYGYTF. The CDR3 DNA reads as TGTGCCAGCAGCTTAGGGCTCGAGGTCATCTATGGCTACACCTTC.

The J gene is TRBJ2-2, the V gene TRBV2, with D hard to call. Germline CDR1 is SNHLY and CDR2 is FYNNEI. There are 16 residues in the CDR3. Trimming cost V 1 base and J 7 bases, with 16 bases left between them. The CDR3 nucleotides are TGTGCCAGCAGTGAAGTGACGGCCGGAACGGGCGGGGAGCTGTTTTTT. The encoded protein is CASSEVTAGTGGELFF.